What follows is one T cell receptor beta chain and its context. The antigen this receptor binds is unknown. Per-base qualities were not stored, and no clone one base away is much larger. The data stem from a study of control samples from healthy donors and cancer patients (dated by TCRdb to 2020 to 2022). CDR1 is given as MGHRA and CDR2 as YSYEKL, both from the germline V gene. For this chain, trimming is 0 bases at the V end and 5 bases at the J end, and the number of junction bases without a gene match is 13. The CDR3 holds 17 amino acids from the cysteine to the phenylalanine. The retained sequence is limited to the CDR3, 51 bases, with the frame set at the first base. The library relied on the immunoSEQ multiplex PCR assay. The clones in this table, taken by TCRdb from immuneACCESS, are in-frame only. Not every clone is retained; where verified, under half of the shortfall comes from an unresolved V gene, and the cause of the rest is unknown. Here the sample has 120,000 or so clones; around nine tenths occur a single time. Together, the top ten hold roughly 3.7% of the sample.

The chain joins TRBV4-1 to TRBJ2-7; 7 bases in the junction line up with TRBD2. The sequenced sample consisted of PBMCs. The source of this sequence is a woman in her fifties or sixties with lung cancer. The CDR3 protein: CASSQDGGGLAVNEQYF. The nucleotides read TGCGCCAGCAGCCAAGATGGAGGTGGGCTAGCGGTAAACGAGCAGTACTTC.